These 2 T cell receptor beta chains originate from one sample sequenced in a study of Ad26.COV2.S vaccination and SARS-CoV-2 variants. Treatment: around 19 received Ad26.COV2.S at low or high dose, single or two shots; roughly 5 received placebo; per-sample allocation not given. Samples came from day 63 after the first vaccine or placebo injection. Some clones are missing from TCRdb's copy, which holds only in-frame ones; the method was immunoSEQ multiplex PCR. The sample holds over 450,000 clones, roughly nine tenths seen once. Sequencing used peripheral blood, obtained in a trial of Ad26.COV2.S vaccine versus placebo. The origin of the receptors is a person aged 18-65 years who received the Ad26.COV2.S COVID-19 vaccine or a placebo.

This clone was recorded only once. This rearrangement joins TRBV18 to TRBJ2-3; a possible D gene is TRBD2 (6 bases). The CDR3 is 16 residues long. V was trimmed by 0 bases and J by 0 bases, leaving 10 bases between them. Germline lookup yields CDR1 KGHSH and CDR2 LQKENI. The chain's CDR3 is CASSPPLGGSTDTQYF. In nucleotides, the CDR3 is TGTGCCAGCTCACCACCGTTGGGAGGAAGCACAGATACGCAGTATTTT.

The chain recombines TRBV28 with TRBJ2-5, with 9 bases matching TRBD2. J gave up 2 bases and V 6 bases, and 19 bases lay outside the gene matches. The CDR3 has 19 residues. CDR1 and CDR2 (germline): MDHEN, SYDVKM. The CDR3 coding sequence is TGTGCCAGCAGACGGACTAGCGCCTTCCGATTTGGGGATCAAGAGACCCAGTACTTC. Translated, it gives CASRRTSAFRFGDQETQYF.